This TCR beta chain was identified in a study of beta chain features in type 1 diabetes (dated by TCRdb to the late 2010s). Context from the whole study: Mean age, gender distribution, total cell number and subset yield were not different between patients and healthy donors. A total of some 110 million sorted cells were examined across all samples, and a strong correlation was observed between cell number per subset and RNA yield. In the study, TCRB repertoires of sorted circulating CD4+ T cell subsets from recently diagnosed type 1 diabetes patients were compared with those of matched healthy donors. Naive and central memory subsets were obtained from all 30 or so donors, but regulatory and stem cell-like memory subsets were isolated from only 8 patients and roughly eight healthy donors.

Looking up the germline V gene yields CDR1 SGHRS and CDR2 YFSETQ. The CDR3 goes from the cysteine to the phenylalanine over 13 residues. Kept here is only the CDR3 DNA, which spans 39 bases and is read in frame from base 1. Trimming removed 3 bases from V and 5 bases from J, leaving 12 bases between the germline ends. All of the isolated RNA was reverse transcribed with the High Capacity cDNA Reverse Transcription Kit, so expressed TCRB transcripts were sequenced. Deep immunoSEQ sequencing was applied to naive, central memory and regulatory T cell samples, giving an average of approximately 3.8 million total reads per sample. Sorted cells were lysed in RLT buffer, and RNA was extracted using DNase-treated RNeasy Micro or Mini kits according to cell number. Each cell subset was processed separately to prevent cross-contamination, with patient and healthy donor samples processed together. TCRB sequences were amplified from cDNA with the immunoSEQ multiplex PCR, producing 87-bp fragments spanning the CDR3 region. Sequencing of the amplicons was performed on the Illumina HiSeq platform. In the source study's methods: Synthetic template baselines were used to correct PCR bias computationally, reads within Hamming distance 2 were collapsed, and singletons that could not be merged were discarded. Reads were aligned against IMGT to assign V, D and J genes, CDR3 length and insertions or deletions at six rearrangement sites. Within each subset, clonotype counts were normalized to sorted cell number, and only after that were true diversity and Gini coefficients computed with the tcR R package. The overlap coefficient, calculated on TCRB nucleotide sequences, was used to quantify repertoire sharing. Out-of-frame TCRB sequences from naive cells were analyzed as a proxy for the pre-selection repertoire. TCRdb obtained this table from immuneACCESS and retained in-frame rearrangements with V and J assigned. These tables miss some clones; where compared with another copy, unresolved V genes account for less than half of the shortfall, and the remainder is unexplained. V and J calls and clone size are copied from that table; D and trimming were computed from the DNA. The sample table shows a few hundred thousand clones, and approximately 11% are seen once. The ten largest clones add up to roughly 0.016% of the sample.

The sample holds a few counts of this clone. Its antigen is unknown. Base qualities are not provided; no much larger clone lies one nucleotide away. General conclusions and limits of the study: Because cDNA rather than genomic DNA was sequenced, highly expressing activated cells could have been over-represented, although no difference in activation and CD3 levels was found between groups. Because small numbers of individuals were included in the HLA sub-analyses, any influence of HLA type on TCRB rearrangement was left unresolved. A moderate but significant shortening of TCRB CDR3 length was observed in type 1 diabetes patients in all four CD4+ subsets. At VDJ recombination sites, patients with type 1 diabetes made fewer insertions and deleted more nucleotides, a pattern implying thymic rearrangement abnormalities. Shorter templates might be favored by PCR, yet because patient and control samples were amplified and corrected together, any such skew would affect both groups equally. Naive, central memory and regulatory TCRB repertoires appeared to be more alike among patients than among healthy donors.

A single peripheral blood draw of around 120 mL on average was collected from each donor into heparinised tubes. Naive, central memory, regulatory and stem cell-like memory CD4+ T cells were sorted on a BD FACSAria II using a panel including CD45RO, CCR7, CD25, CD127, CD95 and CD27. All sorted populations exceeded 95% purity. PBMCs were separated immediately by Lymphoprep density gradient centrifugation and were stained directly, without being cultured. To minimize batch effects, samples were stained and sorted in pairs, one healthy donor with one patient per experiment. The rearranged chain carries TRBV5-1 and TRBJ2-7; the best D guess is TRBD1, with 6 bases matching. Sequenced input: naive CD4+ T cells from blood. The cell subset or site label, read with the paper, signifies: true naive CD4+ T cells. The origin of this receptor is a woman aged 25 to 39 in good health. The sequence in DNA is TGCGCCAGCAGCTATGACAGGCTCCACGAGCAGTACTTC. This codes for CASSYDRLHEQYF.